This T cell receptor (beta chain) was obtained from a study of vaccination and CD4 T cells after COVID-19. Overall study context: Either a CEFX pool, an HIV-1 Nef pool, or no peptide was added to control cultures. Study-wide results and limits: A comparatively limited set of convalescent patients was examined, with no early post-infection timepoints.

Details on this clonotype: Its antigen is still unknown.

The Oncomine TCR Beta short-read assay was what sequenced the DNA obtained from cultured CD4+ T cells. TCRdb analysed the PCR reads with MiXCR anew, one entry per CDR3 protein. The sample has about 15,000 distinct CDR3 sequences; just under 35% are singletons. The CDR3 extends over 15 amino acids. Germline V gene data show CDR1 as LNHDA and CDR2 as SQIVND (reference sequence). V lost 7 bases and J lost 2, with 17 bases in between. Treatment noted: approximately 9-day PBMC culture with coronavirus spike peptide pools or control peptides (ViraFEST assay). This clonotype originated in a human donor with COVID-19. The chain carries TRBV19 and TRBJ1-2; D possibly corresponds to TRBD1 (5 bases). Sequences were obtained from cultured CD4+ T cells from blood. CDR3 DNA: TGTGCCAGTATTATGCGGGGTTCAGGGAACTATGGCTACACCTTC. Amino acid sequence: CASIMRGSGNYGYTF. Combining the CDR3 with reference TRBV19 and TRBJ1-2 gives the whole variable domain DGGITQSPKYLFRKEGQNVTLSCEQNLNHDAMYWYRQDPGQGLRLIYYSQIVNDFQKGDIAEGYSVSREKKESFPLTVTSAQKNPTAFYLCASIMRGSGNYGYTFGSGTRLTVV.